This is a list of T cell receptor beta chains from one sample in a study of cytotoxic CD8 clonotypes in ibrutinib-treated CLL. Measured with immunoSEQ multiplex PCR; TCRdb has only the in-frame clones, and not every one. The repertoire holds approximately 84,000 clones, with roughly 80% as singletons. The source material was PBMCs, sampled after 12 months of ibrutinib treatment. Receptors originate from a human donor with chronic lymphocytic leukemia. CDR3s include the opening cysteine and the closing phenylalanine or tryptophan. The order of the fields is J gene, clone size, V gene, D gene, CDR3 DNA, CDR3 protein. The D gene is left open where the match is weak. Clone size appears in some rows only: once, few, many, or a class for an expanded clone.

J gene: TRBJ1-4
clone size: once
V gene: TRBV7-9
D gene: NA
CDR3 DNA: TGTGCCAGCAGCTTAGGTATCCGGGCGGAAAAACTGTTTTTT
CDR3 protein: CASSLGIRAEKLFF

J gene: TRBJ1-6
clone size: few
V gene: TRBV7-2
D gene: NA
CDR3 DNA: TGTGCCAGCAGCCCGTCGGGGGTGAATTCACCCCTCCACTTT
CDR3 protein: CASSPSGVNSPLHF

J gene: TRBJ1-6
clone size: NA
V gene: TRBV6-6
D gene: NA
CDR3 DNA: TGTGCCAGCAGTTACCCCACCGGCGGGGGCAATTCACCCCTCCACTTT
CDR3 protein: CASSYPTGGGNSPLHF

J gene: TRBJ1-4
clone size: NA
V gene: TRBV6-5
D gene: NA
CDR3 DNA: TGTGCCAGCAGTTACCGGGGGCGCGGTGAAAAACTGTTTTTT
CDR3 protein: CASSYRGRGEKLFF

J gene: TRBJ2-5
clone size: once
V gene: TRBV14
D gene: NA
CDR3 DNA: TGTGCCAGCAGCCAATTGGCAGGGCTGGGGGAGACCCAGTACTTC
CDR3 protein: CASSQLAGLGETQYF

J gene: TRBJ2-3
clone size: NA
V gene: TRBV7-9
D gene: NA
CDR3 DNA: TGTGCCAGCAGCTTATCGCAGGCGACCACAGATACGCAGTATTTT
CDR3 protein: CASSLSQATTDTQYF

J gene: TRBJ2-5
clone size: NA
V gene: TRBV19
D gene: NA
CDR3 DNA: TGTGCCAGTAGTATAGGTGGCACTGCCCAAGAGACCCAGTACTTC
CDR3 protein: CASSIGGTAQETQYF

J gene: TRBJ1-2
clone size: NA
V gene: TRBV2
D gene: NA
CDR3 DNA: TGTGCCAGCAGTGTGCAGGGCCCAAACTATGGCTACACCTTC
CDR3 protein: CASSVQGPNYGYTF

J gene: TRBJ2-3
clone size: NA
V gene: TRBV7-9
D gene: TRBD1
CDR3 DNA: TGTGCCAGCGGACGGACAGGGGGCACAGATACGCAGTATTTT
CDR3 protein: CASGRTGGTDTQYF

J gene: TRBJ2-3
clone size: NA
V gene: TRBV9
D gene: NA
CDR3 DNA: TGTGCCAGCAGCGTAGAGGTGTGGGCAGATACGCAGTATTTT
CDR3 protein: CASSVEVWADTQYF

J gene: TRBJ2-1
clone size: NA
V gene: TRBV28
D gene: NA
CDR3 DNA: TGTGCCAGCAGCCCGACGCGGTACAATGAGCAGTTCTTC
CDR3 protein: CASSPTRYNEQFF

J gene: TRBJ1-4
clone size: once
V gene: TRBV27
D gene: TRBD1
CDR3 DNA: TGTGCCAGCAGACGTACAGGGGCGAGGGGGGAAAAACTGTTTTTT
CDR3 protein: CASRRTGARGEKLFF

J gene: TRBJ2-6
clone size: once
V gene: TRBV28
D gene: NA
CDR3 DNA: TGTGCCAGCAGCCGCAGCTCTGGGGCCAACGTCCTGACTTTC
CDR3 protein: CASSRSSGANVLTF

J gene: TRBJ2-7
clone size: NA
V gene: TRBV4-3
D gene: NA
CDR3 DNA: TGCGCCAGCAGCCGCCACGAGGGGATTGGGGCCTACGAGCAGTACTTC
CDR3 protein: CASSRHEGIGAYEQYF

J gene: TRBJ2-5
clone size: NA
V gene: TRBV28
D gene: NA
CDR3 DNA: TGTGCCAGCGGGCCGCGGGGAGGGACCCAGTACTTC
CDR3 protein: CASGPRGGTQYF

J gene: TRBJ2-4
clone size: NA
V gene: TRBV7-6
D gene: NA
CDR3 DNA: TGTGCCAGCAGCTTGCCCCTAGCCAAAAACATTCAGTACTTC
CDR3 protein: CASSLPLAKNIQYF

J gene: TRBJ2-3
clone size: NA
V gene: TRBV4-2
D gene: NA
CDR3 DNA: TGTGCCAGCAGCCAATTTACCCAGTCTACGCAGTATTTT
CDR3 protein: CASSQFTQSTQYF

J gene: TRBJ2-7
clone size: few
V gene: TRBV14
D gene: NA
CDR3 DNA: TGTGCCAGCAGCCAAGTCAGGGCCTACGAGCAGTACTTC
CDR3 protein: CASSQVRAYEQYF

J gene: TRBJ1-1
clone size: NA
V gene: TRBV5-8
D gene: NA
CDR3 DNA: TGTGCCAGCAGCCTGCCCGGGACAAACACTGAAGCTTTCTTT
CDR3 protein: CASSLPGTNTEAFF

J gene: TRBJ1-1
clone size: NA
V gene: TRBV6-5
D gene: TRBD1
CDR3 DNA: TGTGCCAGCAGTGGGGGAACAGGGGGCAAAGCTTTCTTT
CDR3 protein: CASSGGTGGKAFF

J gene: TRBJ2-1
clone size: few
V gene: TRBV19
D gene: NA
CDR3 DNA: TGTGCCAGTAGTATAGATTCCAAGCCGCCCTACAATGAGCAGTTCTTC
CDR3 protein: CASSIDSKPPYNEQFF

J gene: TRBJ1-4
clone size: once
V gene: TRBV11-2
D gene: NA
CDR3 DNA: TGTGCCAGCAGCTTAGGGGTGTTGTCAGGCATTAATGAAAAACTGTTTTTT
CDR3 protein: CASSLGVLSGINEKLFF

J gene: TRBJ2-7
clone size: NA
V gene: TRBV9
D gene: NA
CDR3 DNA: TGTGCCAGCAGCCCCACCCCCGACACCTACGAGCAGTACTTC
CDR3 protein: CASSPTPDTYEQYF

J gene: TRBJ2-1
clone size: NA
V gene: TRBV6-1
D gene: NA
CDR3 DNA: TGTGCCAGCAGGCGGGACTACAATGAGCAGTTCTTC
CDR3 protein: CASRRDYNEQFF

J gene: TRBJ2-3
clone size: NA
V gene: TRBV5-4
D gene: TRBD2
CDR3 DNA: TGTGCCAGCAGGGCTGGGACTACCCGAGAGAATACGCAGTATTTT
CDR3 protein: CASRAGTTRENTQYF

J gene: TRBJ2-5
clone size: NA
V gene: TRBV29-1
D gene: NA
CDR3 DNA: TGCAGCGTTTCGGGGACGGATCAAGAGACCCAGTACTTC
CDR3 protein: CSVSGTDQETQYF

J gene: TRBJ2-7
clone size: many
V gene: TRBV27
D gene: TRBD2
CDR3 DNA: TGTGCCAGCAGTACCATCCGGACTAGCGGGATCGTCAAGCAGTACTTC
CDR3 protein: CASSTIRTSGIVKQYF

J gene: TRBJ1-1
clone size: NA
V gene: TRBV5-4
D gene: NA
CDR3 DNA: TGTGCCAGCAGCCGGAACACTGAAGCTTTCTTT
CDR3 protein: CASSRNTEAFF

J gene: TRBJ2-3
clone size: NA
V gene: TRBV7-2
D gene: NA
CDR3 DNA: TGTGCCAGCAGCTCGACAGATACGCAGTATTTT
CDR3 protein: CASSSTDTQYF

J gene: TRBJ2-3
clone size: NA
V gene: TRBV19
D gene: TRBD1
CDR3 DNA: TGTGCCAGTAGGCAGGGGGCACTCACAGATACGCAGTATTTT
CDR3 protein: CASRQGALTDTQYF

J gene: TRBJ2-7
clone size: NA
V gene: TRBV19
D gene: NA
CDR3 DNA: TGTGCCAGTCGGCGGACAGCCTCCTACGAGCAGTACTTC
CDR3 protein: CASRRTASYEQYF

J gene: TRBJ2-5
clone size: NA
V gene: TRBV14
D gene: NA
CDR3 DNA: TGTGCCAGCAGCCAAGCGGGCCCGCTGGGGGAGACCCAGTACTTC
CDR3 protein: CASSQAGPLGETQYF

J gene: TRBJ2-7
clone size: NA
V gene: TRBV18
D gene: NA
CDR3 DNA: TGTGCCAGCTCAATCAACACGGACCTCTACGAGCAGTACTTC
CDR3 protein: CASSINTDLYEQYF

J gene: TRBJ1-1
clone size: NA
V gene: TRBV25-1
D gene: NA
CDR3 DNA: TGTGCCAGCAGGGGGCTGAACACTGAAGCTTTCTTT
CDR3 protein: CASRGLNTEAFF

J gene: TRBJ2-5
clone size: NA
V gene: TRBV19
D gene: NA
CDR3 DNA: TGTGCCAGTAGTATCTTGTCTCCCCGGGGGCAAGAGACCCAGTACTTC
CDR3 protein: CASSILSPRGQETQYF

J gene: TRBJ1-4
clone size: many
V gene: TRBV6-1
D gene: NA
CDR3 DNA: TGTGCCAGCAGCCCGGGCCACGGGCGTGAAAAACTGTTTTTT
CDR3 protein: CASSPGHGREKLFF

J gene: TRBJ1-2
clone size: NA
V gene: TRBV30
D gene: TRBD1
CDR3 DNA: TGTGCCTGGAGCGACAGGGCTGGCTACACCTTC
CDR3 protein: CAWSDRAGYTF

J gene: TRBJ2-3
clone size: NA
V gene: TRBV5-5
D gene: NA
CDR3 DNA: TGTGCCAGCTCAAAAGACCCTAGGGGCACAGATACGCAGTATTTT
CDR3 protein: CASSKDPRGTDTQYF

J gene: TRBJ2-7
clone size: NA
V gene: TRBV5-1
D gene: NA
CDR3 DNA: TGTGCCAGCAGCTTGGGTCTGGGGGCGGGGGAGCAGTACTTC
CDR3 protein: CASSLGLGAGEQYF

J gene: TRBJ2-1
clone size: NA
V gene: TRBV5-1
D gene: TRBD2
CDR3 DNA: TGCGCCAGCAGAGGGCTAGCGGGAGGGTCCAATGAGCAGTTCTTC
CDR3 protein: CASRGLAGGSNEQFF

J gene: TRBJ1-4
clone size: NA
V gene: TRBV7-8
D gene: NA
CDR3 DNA: TGTGCCAGCAGCTTTTCGGAGTCGCCGTTGGAAAAACTGTTTTTT
CDR3 protein: CASSFSESPLEKLFF

J gene: TRBJ1-1
clone size: NA
V gene: TRBV18
D gene: NA
CDR3 DNA: TGTGCCAGCTCACCAGCATCAAGGGGTCGGGGCACTGAAGCTTTCTTT
CDR3 protein: CASSPASRGRGTEAFF

J gene: TRBJ2-7
clone size: NA
V gene: TRBV10-3
D gene: TRBD1
CDR3 DNA: TGTGCCATCAGCCCCAGACAGGGGGACTACGAGCAGTACTTC
CDR3 protein: CAISPRQGDYEQYF

J gene: TRBJ2-1
clone size: NA
V gene: TRBV5-1
D gene: TRBD2
CDR3 DNA: TGCGCCAGCAGCTTGGAGCCGGCGGGGGATGAGCAGTTCTTC
CDR3 protein: CASSLEPAGDEQFF

J gene: TRBJ1-3
clone size: NA
V gene: TRBV6-5
D gene: NA
CDR3 DNA: TGTGCCAGCAGTTCCGCAGGGTCGTGGGACACCATATATTTT
CDR3 protein: CASSSAGSWDTIYF

J gene: TRBJ1-2
clone size: NA
V gene: TRBV10-3
D gene: TRBD1
CDR3 DNA: TGTGCCATCAGTGAGTCGACCCAGGGGGGCGTGGATGGCTACACCTTC
CDR3 protein: CAISESTQGGVDGYTF

J gene: TRBJ2-2
clone size: NA
V gene: TRBV5-1
D gene: TRBD1
CDR3 DNA: TGCGCCAGCAGCCCGAGACAGGGGGCGGGAACCGGGGAGCTGTTTTTT
CDR3 protein: CASSPRQGAGTGELFF

J gene: TRBJ2-3
clone size: NA
V gene: TRBV5-4
D gene: TRBD2
CDR3 DNA: TGTGCCAGCAGCCCGGCGGGGGGGTGGGATACGCAGTATTTT
CDR3 protein: CASSPAGGWDTQYF

J gene: TRBJ1-2
clone size: NA
V gene: TRBV28
D gene: NA
CDR3 DNA: TGTGCCAGCAGTACCTCGGGACGGTCCTATGGCTACACCTTC
CDR3 protein: CASSTSGRSYGYTF

J gene: TRBJ2-5
clone size: once
V gene: TRBV18
D gene: TRBD1
CDR3 DNA: TGTGCCAGCTCACCAGGGACAGGTACGAGGGAGACCCAGTACTTC
CDR3 protein: CASSPGTGTRETQYF